The 20 T cell receptor beta chains in this list originate from one sample, sequenced in a study of cytomegalovirus exposure and HLA in healthy donors. Sequencing was performed with immunoSEQ multiplex PCR; in TCRdb, only in-frame clones are kept and a portion is missing. This sample yields 200,000 or so clones, of which about four fifths are seen a single time; less than 9% belongs to the top ten. The sample was PBMCs. The receptors come from a man aged 18 to 29 in good health and CMV-seropositive.

The rearrangement uses TRBV5-1 and TRBJ1-1; 9 positions agree with TRBD1. The CDR3 is made up of 14 amino acids. The V gene's germline CDR1 is SGHRS and CDR2 YFSETQ. J was trimmed by 5 bases and V by 4 bases; bases with no gene match: 6. The CDR3 bases are TGCGCCAGCAGCAGGGACAGGGTGGGAACTGAAGCTTTCTTT. Protein: CASSRDRVGTEAFF. Based on the CDR3 plus reference TRBV5-1 and TRBJ1-1, the full variable domain is KAGVTQTPRYLIKTRGQQVTLSCSPISGHRSVSWYQQTPGQGLQFLFEYFSETQRNKGNFPGRFSGRQFSNSRSEMNVSTLELGDSALYLCASSRDRVGTEAFFGQGTRLTVV.

The chain is built from TRBV6-4 and TRBJ2-3, with 11 bases identical to TRBD2. V was clipped by 3 bases and J by 4 bases; unmatched bases: 3. There are 15 residues in the CDR3. Germline V gene sequence: CDR1 MRHNA, CDR2 SNTAGT. The CDR3 DNA sequence: TGTGCCAGCAGTGAAGGGACTAGCGGTGCAGATACGCAGTATTTT. It encodes CASSEGTSGADTQYF.

The chain joins TRBV5-1 to TRBJ2-5, with D possibly matching TRBD1 (6 bases). Trimming stripped 4 bases from V and 5 bases from J, with 18 bases between. This CDR3 has 15 residues. Looked up from germline, CDR1 is SGHRS and CDR2 is YFSETQ. The CDR3 reads CASSPDGGRGETQYF. The CDR3 DNA is TGCGCCAGCAGCCCCGATGGGGGAAGGGGGGAGACCCAGTACTTC.

This clone occurred once. This rearrangement joins TRBV2 to TRBJ2-2, with D perhaps matching TRBD2 (5 bases). The V end lost 6 bases, the J end lost 4 bases, and 15 bases lay between the germline ends. Germline V gives CDR1 SNHLY, CDR2 FYNNEI. The CDR3 totals 15 residues. This CDR3 is CASRRGSSVTGELFF. CDR3 DNA sequence: TGTGCCAGCAGACGGGGTTCCTCGGTCACCGGGGAGCTGTTTTTT.

This clone occurred many times. The CDR3 DNA is TGTGCCAGCAGTCGGACAGGGGGGGTGTCCTACGAGCAGTACTTC. Protein sequence: CASSRTGGVSYEQYF. The V call is TRBV27, the J call TRBJ2-7; 10 bases are a match to TRBD1. The CDR3 is 15 amino acids. J was trimmed by 1 base and V by 5 bases; bases with no gene match: 5. Germline-derived CDR1 and CDR2 are MNHEY and SMNVEV (reference sequence).

The genes are TRBV28 and TRBJ2-2; 11 bases agree with TRBD2. Trimming removed 1 base from V and 2 bases from J; junction bases left unmatched: 6. Per germline, CDR1 MDHEN and CDR2 SYDVKM. The CDR3 has 18 amino acids. In DNA, the CDR3 is TGTGCCAGCAGTTTATTAATCCTAGCGGGAGGAAACACCGGGGAGCTGTTTTTT. This sequence encodes CASSLLILAGGNTGELFF.

This clone turned up a few times. The rearrangement uses TRBV6-4 and TRBJ1-5; D is unclear. CDR3 length equals 13 residues. Trimming removed 10 bases from V and 4 bases from J, with 14 bases in between. Germline CDR1 MRHNA, CDR2 SNTAGT. CDR3 in DNA: TGTGCCACCTCCCCTGGCCCTAATCAGCCCCAGCATTTT. It codes for CATSPGPNQPQHF.

Only a few counts were recorded for this clone. This sequence joins TRBV18 and TRBJ2-1; D is undetermined. Germline CDR1 is KGHSH and CDR2 is LQKENI. The CDR3 is 15 amino acids. V lost 4 bases to trimming and J lost 6 bases, with 16 bases between them. The CDR3 DNA reads as TGTGCCAGCTCACAAAGTACCCCTCCCGGCAATGAGCAGTTCTTC. This codes for CASSQSTPPGNEQFF.

The V call is TRBV6-5, the J call TRBJ2-1; 9 bases are shared with TRBD2. The CDR3 sequence is 16 residues long. CDR1 is MNHEY, CDR2 SVGAGI, per germline. Trimming removed 3 bases from V and 7 bases from J; junction bases left unmatched: 10. CDR3 in amino acids: CASSYSAGGPGNEQFF. CDR3 DNA sequence: TGTGCCAGCAGTTATTCCGCGGGAGGGCCGGGGAATGAGCAGTTCTTC.

The genes are TRBV30 and TRBJ1-4, with D perhaps matching TRBD1 (6 bases). This CDR3 has 12 amino acids. Germline CDR1 reads GTSNPN; CDR2 reads SVGIG (reference sequence). V lost 3 bases, J lost 8 bases, and 10 bases lay in between. CDR3 DNA: TGTGCCTGGAGACAGGGCGAGGAAAAACTGTTTTTT. This gives the protein CAWRQGEEKLFF.

The rearrangement links TRBV7-9 to TRBJ1-4; TRBD1 agrees at 11 bases. CDR1 and CDR2 (germline): SEHNR, FQNEAQ (reference sequence). V lost 5 bases to trimming and J lost 10 bases; unmatched junction nucleotides: 9. The CDR3 loop spans 15 amino acids. The CDR3 region has the DNA TGTGCCAGCAGCCCCGCGGACAGGGGGCGGGGAAAACTGTTTTTT. Translating gives CASSPADRGRGKLFF.

This sequence joins TRBV25-1 and TRBJ2-3; a weak D match, TRBD2 (5 bases). Germline V CDR1 and CDR2: MGHDK, SYGVNS. This CDR3 is built from 15 residues. V shed 5 bases and J shed 2 bases, with 14 bases lying between them. CDR3 DNA: TGTGCCAGCAGTCGTGGCCCGGGGTCCACAGATACGCAGTATTTT. It encodes CASSRGPGSTDTQYF.

This chain uses TRBV9 with TRBJ2-1; TRBD2 is a possible D gene (5 bases). V was trimmed by 0 bases and J by 6 bases, leaving 13 bases between them. This CDR3 is built from 15 residues. CDR1 SGDLS and CDR2 YYNGEE come from the germline V gene. CDR3 loop: CASSVAVGEVNEQFF. The CDR3 DNA is TGTGCCAGCAGCGTAGCTGTGGGAGAGGTCAATGAGCAGTTCTTC.

V usage is TRBV5-4 and J usage is TRBJ1-1, with a possible D match to TRBD1 (6 bases). This CDR3 has 15 amino acids. The germline V and J ends were trimmed by 4 bases and 2 bases, with 15 bases remaining between them. The germline V gene encodes CDR1 SGHNT and CDR2 YYREEE (reference sequence). The CDR3 coding sequence is TGTGCCAGCAGCCCGAGGGCAGGGGCCAACACTGAAGCTTTCTTT. Protein product: CASSPRAGANTEAFF.

The chain carries TRBV7-2 and TRBJ1-5; weak D call: TRBD1 (5 bases). CDR1 is SGHTA, CDR2 FQGNSA, per germline. The CDR3 is 13 amino acids. The germline V and J ends were trimmed by 3 bases and 2 bases, with 5 bases remaining between them. CDR3 in amino acids: CASSLTGNQPQHF. In DNA, the CDR3 is TGTGCCAGCAGCTTGACAGGCAATCAGCCCCAGCATTTT.

The chain couples TRBV7-9 to TRBJ2-5; D may be TRBD2 (6 bases). The CDR3 spans 14 residues. The V end was cut by 5 bases, the J end by 5 bases, with 15 bases between. Germline V gene lookup returns CDR1 SEHNR and CDR2 FQNEAQ (reference sequence). The CDR3 sequence: CASSPRGSRETQYF. CDR3 DNA: TGTGCCAGCAGCCCCCGGGGGAGTAGGGAGACCCAGTACTTC.

The chain joins TRBV4-2 to TRBJ2-7; D not resolved. Trimming cost V 1 base and J 1 base, with 8 bases left between them. Per germline, CDR1 LGHNA and CDR2 YNFKEQ. The CDR3 is 14 residues long. In DNA, the CDR3 is TGTGCCAGCAGCCAAGTCGGGTTTTCCTACGAGCAGTACTTC. It specifies CASSQVGFSYEQYF.

The chain uses TRBV15 and TRBJ1-3, with a tentative D call TRBD1 (5 bases). With 8 bases removed from V and 0 bases from J, the gap between germline ends came to 11 bases. Germline assignment: CDR1 LNHNV and CDR2 YYDKDF (reference sequence). The CDR3 covers 14 residues. DNA of the CDR3: TGTGCCACCCTCGGAGGGACCTCTGGAAACACCATATATTTT. It translates to CATLGGTSGNTIYF. The full variable domain, rest sourced from reference TRBV15 and TRBJ1-3, is DAMVIQNPRYQVTQFGKPVTLSCSQTLNHNVMYWYQQKSSQAPKLLFHYYDKDFNNEADTPDNFQSRRPNTSFCFLDIRSPGLGDTAMYLCATLGGTSGNTIYFGEGSWLTVV.

This clone was found once. The V gene is TRBV19, the J gene TRBJ2-1, with a weak D call TRBD1 (5 bases). This CDR3 has 11 amino acids. From germline, CDR1 is LNHDA and CDR2 SQIVND (reference sequence). The CDR3 loop reads CACSRENEQFF. The CDR3 coding sequence is TGTGCTTGCTCCAGGGAAAATGAGCAGTTCTTC.

The rearrangement joins TRBV2 to TRBJ2-1; no firm D call. The CDR3 sequence is 13 residues long. Germline CDR1 is SNHLY and CDR2 is FYNNEI. Trimming left V 6 bases short and J 5 bases short, with 11 bases between. The chain's CDR3 is CASSRDFNNEQFF. CDR3 coding DNA: TGTGCCAGCAGCCGCGACTTCAACAATGAGCAGTTCTTC.